This T cell receptor (beta chain) stems from a study of T cells in Graves' hyperthyroidism and ophthalmopathy (dated by TCRdb to between 2019 and 2020). In terms of the full investigation: Peripheral blood was sampled at the time of initial diagnosis, prior to any treatment. The approximately 100 discovery patients were divided at random into training and test sets in a 7:3 ratio. The paper reports TCR Vbeta CDR3 sequencing of 130 to 150 peripheral blood samples: under 45 ophthalmopathy, fewer than 80 hyperthyroidism and some 17 progressor patients. The study also compared thyroid tissue and blood T-cell repertoires from roughly six Graves' hyperthyroidism patients. Following sampling, methimazole starting at 30 mg daily was given to hyperthyroidism patients, and high-dose intravenous methylprednisolone was given to ophthalmopathy patients. A discovery cohort of about 100 patients, about 43 with Graves' ophthalmopathy and approximately 55 with stable Graves' hyperthyroidism, was used to find distinguishing TCR V-J signatures. Prospective prediction of ophthalmopathy was tested in an independent validation cohort consisting of 18 hyperthyroidism patients and some 16 patients who later progressed to ophthalmopathy.

A patient counted as having stable Graves' hyperthyroidism if no progression to ophthalmopathy occurred over 18 months of follow-up. Hyperthyroidism patients were newly diagnosed, with disease duration under 2 months, and aged 18 to 65 years. Patients with uncontrolled infections, other autoimmune diseases, pregnancy or lactation were excluded. Diagnoses were based on clinical symptoms, serum thyroxine and TRAb, thyroid ultrasound and orbital computed tomography. Ficoll-Paque density gradient centrifugation was used to isolate PBMCs from about 9.4 ml of fresh peripheral blood. Total RNA was extracted using Trizol reagent, and RNA quality was assessed on an Agilent 2100 Bioanalyzer. This clonotype was observed at least ten times. The clone's antigen remains unknown. Nothing much larger sits one base from this clone, and base qualities are not available. Trimming costs V 0 bases and J 0 bases, and their ends lie 9 bases apart. CDR1 and CDR2, per the germline V gene, are KGHSH and LQKENI. The CDR3 sequence holds 16 residues, the cysteine and phenylalanine included. Just the 48-base CDR3 DNA is kept, in frame starting at base 1.

The paper as a whole reports these results and caveats: Most expanded thyroid clonotypes (frequency above 0.001) were also found in blood, which suggests that blood repertoires may mirror thyroid immune responses. A 13 V-J signature model separated ophthalmopathy from stable hyperthyroidism, with approximately 87% sensitivity and 81.08% specificity in cross-validation and 80%/75% in testing. During validation, the model predicted progression to ophthalmopathy a median of around 7 months ahead of onset, with approximately 71% sensitivity and 72% to 80% specificity. Sample size was not statistically predetermined, and blinding of investigators to group allocation was not performed.

The TCR beta CDR3 regions were amplified from RNA transcripts. For the first round of RT-PCR on the TCR CDR3, the HTBI primer set was used together with the Qiagen OneStep RT-PCR kit. Libraries were constructed in a second round of multiplex PCR, after which size selection and purification were performed. Paired-end sequencing of the libraries was performed with 100 bp reads on an Illumina HiSeq2000. The paper's data handling went like this. SOAPnuke was used to process the raw data, with reads discarded if the reads contained adapters or uncalled bases, had a mean Phred below 15, or lacked an exact constant-primer or identifier match. COPE v1.2.5 was used to merge the high-quality paired reads, and each unique nucleotide sequence was defined as a clonotype. MiTCR v1.1 was used to align the clonotypes against IMGT TRBV, TRBD and TRBJ reference segments. The analysis included only V-J combinations with a frequency above 0.0001, which together covered 99% to 99.2% of the repertoires. The TCS score was defined as F50 (clonal expansion) divided by E x V (chaos), with BLOSUM62-based TCRdist calculated between CDR3 peptides within each V-J. Welch's t-statistics and random forest reduced around 520 V-J features to roughly 13, which were used in a naive Bayes classifier (R e1071). Starting from the raw public reads, TCRdb applied fastp trimming at Q25, assembled clones with MiXCR and retained in-frame beta chains. Under each unique CDR3 protein, matching rows form one entry showing the most common genes and DNA. TCRdb's processing, not the authors' own work, is the source of the V and J calls. The sample table shows some 720,000 distinct CDR3 sequences, and 15% to 20% are seen once. The ten largest clonotypes hold about 8.4% of the sample.

This sequence was found in a young man with Graves' hyperthyroidism. The chain couples TRBV18 to TRBJ2-1, with the D gene not clear enough to name. The sample comprised blood. The DNA sequence is as follows: TGTGCCAGCTCACCACCCCGCGTTAGCTCCTACAATGAGCAGTTCTTC. Translation gives CASSPPRVSSYNEQFF.